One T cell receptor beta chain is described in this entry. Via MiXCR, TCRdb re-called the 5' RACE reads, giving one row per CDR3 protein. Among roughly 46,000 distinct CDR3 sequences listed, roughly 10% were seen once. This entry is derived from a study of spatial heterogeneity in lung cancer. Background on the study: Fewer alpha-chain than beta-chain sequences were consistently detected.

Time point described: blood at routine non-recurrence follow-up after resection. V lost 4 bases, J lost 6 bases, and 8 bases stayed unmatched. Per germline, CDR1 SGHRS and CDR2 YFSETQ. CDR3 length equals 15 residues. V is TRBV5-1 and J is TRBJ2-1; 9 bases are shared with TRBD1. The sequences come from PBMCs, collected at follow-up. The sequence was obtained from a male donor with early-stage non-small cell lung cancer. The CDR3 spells CASSLGDRVSNEQFF. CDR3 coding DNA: TGCGCCAGCAGCCTCGGGGACAGGGTCTCCAATGAGCAGTTCTTC.